This T cell receptor beta chain came from a study of control samples from healthy donors and cancer patients. Some clones are missing from TCRdb's copy, which holds only in-frame ones; the method was immunoSEQ multiplex PCR. The sample lists 160,000 or so clones; approximately 94% were seen once. The sample taken for sequencing was blood. The receptor was isolated from a woman aged 35 to 49 in good health.

The CDR3 nucleotides are TGTGCCAGCAGCTTAGGTAGAGGGGCCGGGGAGCTGTTTTTT. Protein: CASSLGRGAGELFF. This sequence joins TRBV7-2 and TRBJ2-2; D could derive from TRBD1 or TRBD2 (5 bases each). Germline V gene data show CDR1 as SGHTA and CDR2 as FQGNSA. V was trimmed by 1 base and J by 6 bases, leaving 9 bases between them. This CDR3 comprises 14 residues.